This record covers a single TCR beta chain. The entry originates in a study of T cell responses to AZD1222 COVID-19 vaccine. This CDR3 spans 15 amino acids. V trimming: 7 bases; J trimming: 2 bases; junction bases outside the gene matches: 9. Germline V gene data show CDR1 as SQVTM and CDR2 as ANQGSEA. Assay used: immunoSEQ multiplex PCR; TCRdb lists only in-frame clones, some missing. The profile shows 250,000 to 300,000 clones, around 93% of them singletons. The rearrangement uses TRBV29-1 and TRBJ2-2, with TRBD2 matching 8 bases. The source material was peripheral blood, sampled 28 days after the second AZD1222 dose. The TCR was taken from an adult who received the AZD1222 COVID-19 vaccine. The CDR3 DNA follows: TGCAGCGCAAGCGGGGGAATGACAAACACCGGGGAGCTGTTTTTT. As protein: CSASGGMTNTGELFF.